This TCR beta chain appears in the sequencing data of a study of cytomegalovirus exposure and HLA in healthy donors. On this clone itself: Its antigen remains unidentified.

Study-wide points: A later look showed TCR association rates differing by HLA locus, highest for DRB1 and lowest for HLA-C. Association of about 17,000 TCR beta sequences with HLA alleles was found at 0.05 false discovery rate in a later analysis.

Germline V gives CDR1 SGHTS, CDR2 YDEGEE. The CDR3 runs 14 residues. J gave up 4 bases and V 4 bases, and 5 bases lay outside the gene matches. Primers for the PCR totalled 60 Vbeta and 13 Jbeta. TCRdb keeps only in-frame clones here, not all; method: immunoSEQ multiplex PCR. This sample has around 85,000 clones, with around 80% found just once. The V call is TRBV5-8, the J call TRBJ1-1, with 9 positions matching TRBD1. Material for sequencing was PBMCs. The receptor comes from a woman aged 45 to 65 in good health and CMV-seropositive. The CDR3 region has the DNA TGTGCCAGCAGCCCGGGACAGGGACCCACTGAAGCTTTCTTT. This codes for CASSPGQGPTEAFF.